These 23 T cell receptor beta chains were sequenced from one sample in a study of blood T cells in healthy people across ages. A second PCR, run for about 7 to 12 cycles, used a sample-barcoded 5' primer plus a J-beta primer mix. MiXCR was run by TCRdb on the 5' RACE reads, yielding one entry per CDR3 protein. This sample has hundreds of thousands of distinct CDR3 sequences, with 24% found just once. This sample was shared with a second study, whose subject was T cells of mothers and their children.

The sequencing input was blood. Receptors were obtained from a boy aged 5 to 17 in good health.

This clonotype was observed once. The CDR3 coding sequence is TGTGCCAGCAGTCCTCGGGGGGACAGGGGGAACTACGAGCAGTACTTC. Amino acid sequence: CASSPRGDRGNYEQYF. This sequence joins TRBV6-6 and TRBJ2-7, with 11 bases lining up with TRBD1. The CDR3 loop spans 16 amino acids. V lost 5 bases and J lost 3; bases outside the gene matches: 9. CDR1 is MNHNY and CDR2 is SVGAGI in the germline V gene (reference sequence).

This clonotype has only a few counts. The chain uses TRBV5-6 and TRBJ2-1; perhaps TRBD2 as D (5 bases). Germline CDR1 SGHDT, CDR2 YYEEEE. The CDR3 is 13 residues long. The V and J ends lost 6 bases and 7 bases respectively, with 14 bases between them. CDR3 residues: CASTPGMSNEQFF. Written as DNA, the CDR3 is TGTGCCAGCACCCCGGGGATGTCGAATGAGCAGTTCTTC.

The rearrangement uses TRBV10-3 and TRBJ1-1; D is ambiguous. This CDR3 is built from 13 residues. Germline loops: CDR1 ENHRY, CDR2 SYGVKD. Trimming shortened V by 0 bases and J by 1 base, and 3 bases separated the two germline ends. For the CDR3, the DNA is TGTGCCATCAGTGAGTCGACGAACACTGAAGCTTTCTTT. Translated: CAISESTNTEAFF.

This clonotype was seen a few times. The rearrangement uses TRBV2 and TRBJ1-2; D is ambiguous. CDR1 and CDR2 (germline): SNHLY, FYNNEI. This CDR3 comprises 14 residues. Trimming removed 4 bases from V and 7 bases from J, with 16 bases in between. This chain's CDR3 is CASSARSFPCGYTF. Written as DNA, the CDR3 is TGTGCCAGCAGTGCTCGCAGCTTCCCTTGTGGCTACACCTTC.

V is TRBV12-5 and J is TRBJ2-6, with D uncertain. From germline, CDR1 is LGHNT and CDR2 FRNRAP. Trimming cost V 7 bases and J 0 bases, with 13 bases left between them. The CDR3 runs 16 residues. In DNA, the CDR3 is TGTGCTAGTGAGGGTGTTCTGAGCTCTGGGGCCAACGTCCTGACTTTC. Translating gives CASEGVLSSGANVLTF.

This clonotype was counted a few times. The chain links TRBV5-4 to TRBJ2-5, with D possibly being TRBD2 (5 bases). V was cut by 0 bases and J by 1 base, with 16 bases left in between. Germline V gene lookup returns CDR1 SGHNT and CDR2 YYREEE (reference sequence). CDR3 length: 17 amino acids. CDR3 region: CASSLDKRYLLQETQYF. The CDR3 nucleotides read TGTGCCAGCAGCTTGGATAAGCGGTACCTACTCCAAGAGACCCAGTACTTC. Looking up the rest from reference TRBV5-4 and TRBJ2-5 gives the full variable domain: ETGVTQSPTHLIKTRGQQVTLRCSSQSGHNTVSWYQQALGQGPQFIFQYYREEENGRGNFPPRFSGLQFPNYSSELNVNALELDDSALYLCASSLDKRYLLQETQYFGPGTRLLVL.

This clonotype turned up a few times. The V and J genes are TRBV5-1 and TRBJ2-5; D is undetermined. The J call may be in error: the DNA end matches TRBJ2-7 better. The V gene's germline CDR1 is SGHRS and CDR2 YFSETQ. The CDR3 spans 11 residues. This CDR3 is CATKMPYEQYF. The DNA of the CDR3 is TGCGCCACCAAAATGCCCTACGAGCAGTACTTC.

This chain joins TRBV10-3 and TRBJ2-5; TRBD1 agrees at 8 bases. CDR1 is ENHRY and CDR2 is SYGVKD in the germline V gene. V trimming: 3 bases; J trimming: 2 bases; junction bases outside the gene matches: 5. The CDR3 contains 15 residues. CDR3 amino acids: CAISDLTGVQETQYF. In DNA form, the CDR3 reads TGTGCCATCAGTGACTTGACAGGGGTTCAAGAGACCCAGTACTTC.

The chain has TRBV11-2 and TRBJ1-4; D is unresolved. CDR1 and CDR2 (germline): SGHAT, FQNNGV. V was pared by 3 bases and J by 5 bases, with 10 bases between. CDR3 size: 14 residues. The CDR3 DNA follows: TGTGCCAGCAGCTTGATTCCGGAGAATGAAAAACTGTTTTTT. Amino acid sequence: CASSLIPENEKLFF.

The rearrangement uses TRBV7-8 and TRBJ2-1; 14 nucleotides agree with TRBD2. CDR1 is SGHVS and CDR2 is FQNEAQ in the germline V gene. Trimming cost V 5 bases and J 9 bases; bases outside gene matches: 6. The CDR3 runs 15 residues. CDR3 nucleotides: TGTGCCAGCAGCGCCTCGGGACTAGCGGGAGTTGAGCAGTTCTTC. Its protein product is CASSASGLAGVEQFF.

The chain is built from TRBV30 and TRBJ1-2; the D is unclear. This CDR3 comprises 13 residues. The V end lost 0 bases, the J end lost 5 bases, and 10 bases lay between the germline ends. Germline values: CDR1 GTSNPN, CDR2 SVGIG (reference sequence). The CDR3 nucleotides are TGTGCCTGGAGTGTGGCACAAGAATATGGCTACACCTTC. Translation gives CAWSVAQEYGYTF.

The chain links TRBV6-5 to TRBJ1-1; D ambiguous. V shed 10 bases and J shed 1 base, with 13 bases lying between them. Germline assignment: CDR1 MNHEY and CDR2 SVGAGI. This CDR3 has 13 amino acids. This CDR3 reads CATLLGRNTEAFF. In DNA, the CDR3 is TGTGCCACCCTCCTTGGACGGAACACTGAAGCTTTCTTT.

This clonotype was counted between two and nine times. The chain joins TRBV5-1 to TRBJ1-2; D unclear. Per the germline V gene, CDR1 is SGHRS and CDR2 is YFSETQ. V lost 0 bases and J lost 8, with 23 bases in between. The CDR3 length is 17 residues. CDR3 protein: CASSLALVADIHLGYTF. CDR3 DNA sequence: TGCGCCAGCAGCTTGGCCCTTGTGGCCGACATCCACCTCGGCTACACCTTC. Drawing the rest from reference TRBV5-1 and TRBJ1-2, the complete variable domain is KAGVTQTPRYLIKTRGQQVTLSCSPISGHRSVSWYQQTPGQGLQFLFEYFSETQRNKGNFPGRFSGRQFSNSRSEMNVSTLELGDSALYLCASSLALVADIHLGYTFGSGTRLTVV.

The gene calls are TRBV7-2 and TRBJ2-2, with no clear D. Trimming left V 7 bases short and J 0 bases short, with 12 bases between. CDR1 and CDR2 from the germline V gene are SGHTA and FQGNSA. The CDR3 is 15 amino acids. The CDR3 region is CASNPLGPNTGELFF. The CDR3, as DNA: TGTGCCAGCAACCCTCTAGGGCCGAACACCGGGGAGCTGTTTTTT.

In regard to this clonotype: A much larger clone sits a single nucleotide away, making a read error possible. The CDR3 nucleotides read TGTGCCAGCAGTTTCGCGAACACCGGGGAGCTGTTTTTT. Its protein is CASSFANTGELFF. J is TRBJ2-2 and V is TRBV27, with D unresolved. V was pared by 3 bases and J by 0 bases, with 2 bases between. Germline V gene sequence: CDR1 MNHEY, CDR2 SMNVEV (reference sequence). CDR3 length equals 13 residues.

To note about this clonotype: Relative to the germline gene, one junction end is altered; a read error may explain this. This sequence joins TRBV6-2 or TRBV6-3 and TRBJ1-1; D perhaps matches TRBD1 (6 bases). The CDR3 has 16 amino acids. Germline CDR1 is MNHEY and CDR2 is SVGEGT. The CDR3 bases are TGTGCCAGCAGTTACCTACGGGGGGCAATGGACACTGGAGCTTTCTTT. This gives the protein CASSYLRGAMDTGAFF.

The sample holds a few counts of this clonotype. The V and J genes are TRBV7-3 and TRBJ2-5; D possibly corresponds to TRBD2 (6 bases). Trimming removed 4 bases from V and 5 bases from J, with 14 bases in between. The CDR3 totals 14 residues. The germline CDR1 and CDR2 sequences are SGHTA and FQGTGA. For the CDR3, the DNA is TGTGCCAGCAGCTCTGGAGGGAGAAGCGAGACCCAGTACTTC. This encodes CASSSGGRSETQYF.

There are many counts of this clonotype. The chain links TRBV12-3 or TRBV12-4 to TRBJ2-7, with 14 bases matching TRBD2. The CDR3 is 16 amino acids. Trimming cost V 2 bases and J 3 bases; bases outside gene matches: 3. This CDR3 is CASSLSGTSGSYEQYF. The CDR3 DNA is TGTGCCAGCAGTTTATCGGGGACTAGCGGGAGCTACGAGCAGTACTTC.

This clonotype was seen a few times. The rearrangement joins TRBV5-1 to TRBJ1-3; D ambiguous. This CDR3 has 17 amino acids. V was pared by 0 bases and J by 0 bases, with 13 bases between. CDR1 SGHRS and CDR2 YFSETQ come from the germline V gene. The CDR3 region is CASSLGDGLYSGNTIYF. The CDR3 nucleotides read TGCGCCAGCAGCTTGGGTGACGGGCTCTACTCTGGAAACACCATATATTTT.

The CDR3: CASSRSKRNYGYTF. The CDR3 nucleotides read TGTGCCAGCAGTCGGTCGAAGAGGAACTATGGCTACACCTTC. V is TRBV12-3 or TRBV12-4 and J is TRBJ1-2; unclear D gene. The CDR3 runs 14 residues. Deletions cut 5 bases from V and 2 bases from J, with 12 bases between.

For this clonotype: The conserved phenylalanine or tryptophan normally closing the CDR3 is absent here, so this likely arose from a read error. No DNA is shown, since the ends of the CDR3 on it are uncertain; the CDR3 is the one TCRdb lists. CDR3 protein: CASSLRAGS. The rearrangement uses TRBV7-9 and TRBJ2-7; TRBD1, the table's D call, lacks a check against the DNA. CDR1 and CDR2 (germline): SEHNR, FQNEAQ (reference sequence). The length of the CDR3 is 9 amino acids, counting both ends.

The chain is built from TRBV9 and TRBJ1-2; 8 bases match TRBD1. The V gene's germline CDR1 is SGDLS and CDR2 YYNGEE. The CDR3 sequence is 13 residues long. J gave up 8 bases and V 3 bases, and 6 bases lay outside the gene matches. The CDR3 nucleotides read TGTGCCAGCAGCGGACAGGGGCGCGAAGGCTACACCTTC. Its protein is CASSGQGREGYTF.

This clonotype has a count of ten or more. The rearrangement uses TRBV20-1 and TRBJ2-7, with D unclear. The CDR3 contains 10 residues. V was cut by 3 bases and J by 3 bases, with 3 bases left in between. Germline CDR1 and CDR2: DFQATT and SNEGSKA (reference sequence). CDR3 region: CSARVYEQYF. DNA for the CDR3: TGCAGTGCTAGGGTCTACGAGCAGTACTTC.